Below are 2 T cell receptor beta chains sequenced from a single sample in a study of early T cells in non-severe SARS-CoV-2 infection. A single record per CDR3 protein comes from TCRdb applying MiXCR to the 5' RACE reads. The profile shows 55,000 to 65,000 distinct CDR3 sequences, around 15% of them singletons. This material consisted of whole blood, taken at baseline. All receptors come from an adult who was a healthcare worker with PCR-confirmed SARS-CoV-2 infection or an uninfected control (not recorded which).

This clonotype was detected only a few times. The rearrangement links TRBV30 to TRBJ2-3, with TRBD2 identical over 10 bases. The V gene end was trimmed by 6 bases and the J gene end by 3 bases; junction bases not matched to a gene: 12. CDR3 length equals 16 residues. Looked up from germline, CDR1 is GTSNPN and CDR2 is SVGIG (reference sequence). CDR3 residues: CACQFHSGGLTDTQYF. The DNA for the CDR3 is TGTGCCTGCCAATTTCATAGCGGGGGGTTGACAGATACGCAGTATTTT.

A few counts support this clonotype. The chain has TRBV5-1 and TRBJ2-7; 12 bases line up with TRBD2. The V and J ends lost 4 bases and 4 bases, in that order; junction bases with no gene match: 6. Germline V gene sequence: CDR1 SGHRS, CDR2 YFSETQ. The CDR3 is made up of 15 amino acids. For the CDR3, the DNA is TGCGCCAGCAGCCGGACTAGCGGGGTAAAATACGAGCAGTACTTC. Its translation: CASSRTSGVKYEQYF.